The present entry profiles one T cell receptor beta chain with its context. A second roughly 6 to 11 cycle PCR used barcoded and J-beta primers. TCRdb re-derived calls from the 5' RACE reads in MiXCR, one entry per CDR3 protein. This table holds about 1 million distinct CDR3 sequences, under 30% found once. The data stem from a study of blood T cells in healthy people across ages. The same data also contributed to another study, on T cells of mothers and their children.

This clonotype was sampled from a girl between 2 and 10 years old in good health. Sample: blood.

In nucleotides, the CDR3 is TGTGCCAGCGGGACAGAGAGAAGCTATGGCTACACCTTC. The encoded protein is CASGTERSYGYTF. This chain joins TRBV6-2 or TRBV6-3 and TRBJ1-2; 7 bases fit TRBD1. The CDR3 loop spans 13 amino acids. Trimming removed 8 bases from V and 4 bases from J; junction bases left unmatched: 7. Per the germline V gene, CDR1 is MNHEY and CDR2 is SVGEGT.